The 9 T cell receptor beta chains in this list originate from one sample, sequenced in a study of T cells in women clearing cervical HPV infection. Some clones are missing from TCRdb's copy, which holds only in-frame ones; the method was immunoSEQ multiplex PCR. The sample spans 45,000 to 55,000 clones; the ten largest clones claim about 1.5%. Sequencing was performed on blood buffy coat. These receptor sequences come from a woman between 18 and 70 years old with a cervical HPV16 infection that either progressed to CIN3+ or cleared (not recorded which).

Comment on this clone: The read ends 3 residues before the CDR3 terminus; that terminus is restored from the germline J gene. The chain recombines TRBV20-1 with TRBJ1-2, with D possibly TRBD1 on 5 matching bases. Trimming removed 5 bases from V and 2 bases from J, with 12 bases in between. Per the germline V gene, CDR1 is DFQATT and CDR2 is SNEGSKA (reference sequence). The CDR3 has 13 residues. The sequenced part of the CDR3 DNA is TGCAGTGCTCGTGGGGAGGGGAACTATGGC. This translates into CSARGEGNYG. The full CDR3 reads CSARGEGNYGYTF.

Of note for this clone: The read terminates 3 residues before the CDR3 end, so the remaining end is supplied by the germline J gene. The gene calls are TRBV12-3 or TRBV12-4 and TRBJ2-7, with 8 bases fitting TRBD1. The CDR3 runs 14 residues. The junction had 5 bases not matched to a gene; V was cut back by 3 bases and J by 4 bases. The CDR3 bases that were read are TGTGCCAGCAGTTTGCAGGGGGCGTATTACGAG. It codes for CASSLQGAYYE. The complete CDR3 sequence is CASSLQGAYYEQYF.

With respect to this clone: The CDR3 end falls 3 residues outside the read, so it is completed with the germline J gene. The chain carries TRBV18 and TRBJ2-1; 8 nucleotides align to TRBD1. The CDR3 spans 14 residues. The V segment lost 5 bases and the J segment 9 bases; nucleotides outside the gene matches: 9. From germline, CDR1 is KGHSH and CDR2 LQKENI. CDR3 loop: CASSVNTGGTEQFF. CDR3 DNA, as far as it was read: TGTGCCAGCTCAGTAAATACAGGGGGAACTGAG.

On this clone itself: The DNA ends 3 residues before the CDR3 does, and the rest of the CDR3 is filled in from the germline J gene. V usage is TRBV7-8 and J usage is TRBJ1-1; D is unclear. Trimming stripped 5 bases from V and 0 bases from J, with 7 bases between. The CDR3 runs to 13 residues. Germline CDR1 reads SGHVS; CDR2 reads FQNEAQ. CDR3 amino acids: CASSPRLNTEAFF. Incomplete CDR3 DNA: TGTGCCAGCAGCCCTCGGTTGAACACTGAA.

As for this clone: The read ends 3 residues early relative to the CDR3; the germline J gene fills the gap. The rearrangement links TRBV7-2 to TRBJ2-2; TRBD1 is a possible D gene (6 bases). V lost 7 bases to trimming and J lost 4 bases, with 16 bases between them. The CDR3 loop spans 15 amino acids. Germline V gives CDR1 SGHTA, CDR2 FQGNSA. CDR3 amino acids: CASTVGPGVTGELFF. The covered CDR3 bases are TGTGCCAGCACCGTAGGGCCAGGGGTCACCGGGGAG.

The CDR3 bases that were read are TGCAGTGCCCCCAGGTTTCGGCTAGCGAGCACAGATACG. Translation gives CSAPRFRLASTDT. The complete CDR3 sequence is CSAPRFRLASTDTQYF. The chain combines TRBV20-1 with TRBJ2-3, with a tentative D call TRBD2 (6 bases). The read terminates 3 residues before the CDR3 end, so the remaining end is supplied by the germline J gene. This CDR3 is built from 16 residues. Germline lookup yields CDR1 DFQATT and CDR2 SNEGSKA (reference sequence). Trimming pared 6 bases from V and 0 bases from J, leaving 19 bases between.

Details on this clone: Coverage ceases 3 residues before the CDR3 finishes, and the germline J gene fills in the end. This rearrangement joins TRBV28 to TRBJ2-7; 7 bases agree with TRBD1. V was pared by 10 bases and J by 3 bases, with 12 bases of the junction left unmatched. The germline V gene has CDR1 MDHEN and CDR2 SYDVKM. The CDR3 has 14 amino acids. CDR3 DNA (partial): TGTGCCACCAATCTTCCGGGACAGATCTACGAG. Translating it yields CATNLPGQIYE. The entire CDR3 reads CATNLPGQIYEQYF.

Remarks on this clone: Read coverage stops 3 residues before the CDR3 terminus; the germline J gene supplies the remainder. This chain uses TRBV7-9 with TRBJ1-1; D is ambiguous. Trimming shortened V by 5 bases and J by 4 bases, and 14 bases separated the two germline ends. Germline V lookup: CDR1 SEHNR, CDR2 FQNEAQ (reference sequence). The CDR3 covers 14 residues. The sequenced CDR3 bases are TGTGCCAGCAGCCTAACCGTCGCCACCACTGAA. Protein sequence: CASSLTVATTE. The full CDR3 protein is CASSLTVATTEAFF.

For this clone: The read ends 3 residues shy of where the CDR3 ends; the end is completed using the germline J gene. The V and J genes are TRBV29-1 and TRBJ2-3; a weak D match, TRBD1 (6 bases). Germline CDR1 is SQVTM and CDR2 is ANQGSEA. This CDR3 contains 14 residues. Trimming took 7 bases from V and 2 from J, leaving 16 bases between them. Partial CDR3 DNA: TGCAGCGCCAAAGACAGGAGAATCACAGATACG. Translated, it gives CSAKDRRITDT. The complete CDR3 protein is CSAKDRRITDTQYF.